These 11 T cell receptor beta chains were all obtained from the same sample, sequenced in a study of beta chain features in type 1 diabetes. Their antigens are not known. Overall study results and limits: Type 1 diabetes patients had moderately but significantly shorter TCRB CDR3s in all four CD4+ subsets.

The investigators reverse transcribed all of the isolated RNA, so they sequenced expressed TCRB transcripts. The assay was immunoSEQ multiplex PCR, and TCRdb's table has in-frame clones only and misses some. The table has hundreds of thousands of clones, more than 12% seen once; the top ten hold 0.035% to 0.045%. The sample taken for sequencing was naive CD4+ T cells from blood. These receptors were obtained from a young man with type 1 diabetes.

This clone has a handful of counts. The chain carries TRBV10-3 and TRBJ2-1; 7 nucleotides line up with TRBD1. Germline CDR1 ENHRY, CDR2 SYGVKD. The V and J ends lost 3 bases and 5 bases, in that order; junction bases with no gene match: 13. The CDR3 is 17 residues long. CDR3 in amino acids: CAISDWSTGQSHNEQFF. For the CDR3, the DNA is TGTGCCATCAGTGATTGGTCGACGGGACAGAGTCACAATGAGCAGTTCTTC.

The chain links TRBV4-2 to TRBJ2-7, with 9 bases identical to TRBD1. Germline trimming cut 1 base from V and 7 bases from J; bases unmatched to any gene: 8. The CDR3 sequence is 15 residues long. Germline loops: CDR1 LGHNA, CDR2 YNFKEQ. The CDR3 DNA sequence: TGTGCCAGCAGCCAAGGGGAACAGGGGGCGAGGGAGCAGTACTTC. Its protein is CASSQGEQGAREQYF.

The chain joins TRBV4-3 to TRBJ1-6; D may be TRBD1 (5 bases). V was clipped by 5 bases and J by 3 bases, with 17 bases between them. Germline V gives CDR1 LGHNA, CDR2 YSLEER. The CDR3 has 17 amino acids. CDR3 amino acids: CASSSGLEGVYNSPLHF. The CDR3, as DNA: TGCGCCAGCAGCTCGGGGCTCGAAGGGGTCTATAATTCACCCCTCCACTTT.

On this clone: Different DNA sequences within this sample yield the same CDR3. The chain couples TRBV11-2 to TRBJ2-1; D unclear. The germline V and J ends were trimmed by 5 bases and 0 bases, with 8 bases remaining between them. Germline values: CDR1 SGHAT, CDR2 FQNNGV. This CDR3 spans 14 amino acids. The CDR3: CASSPRSSYNEQFF. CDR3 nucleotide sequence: TGTGCCAGCAGCCCCCGGAGCTCCTACAATGAGCAGTTCTTC.

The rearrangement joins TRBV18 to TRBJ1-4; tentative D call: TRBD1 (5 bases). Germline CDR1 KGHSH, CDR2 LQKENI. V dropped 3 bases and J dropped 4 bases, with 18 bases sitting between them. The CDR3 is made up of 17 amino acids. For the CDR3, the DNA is TGTGCCAGCTCACCTGTTGTCCCGGGACTAAGTAATGAAAAACTGTTTTTT. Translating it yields CASSPVVPGLSNEKLFF.

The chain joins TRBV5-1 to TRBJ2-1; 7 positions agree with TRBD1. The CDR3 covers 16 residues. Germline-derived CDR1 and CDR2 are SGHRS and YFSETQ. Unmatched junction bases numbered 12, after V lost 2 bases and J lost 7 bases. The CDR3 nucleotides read TGCGCCAGCAGCTTAGGGCAGGGGGTTTTAGGGAATGAGCAGTTCTTC. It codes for CASSLGQGVLGNEQFF.

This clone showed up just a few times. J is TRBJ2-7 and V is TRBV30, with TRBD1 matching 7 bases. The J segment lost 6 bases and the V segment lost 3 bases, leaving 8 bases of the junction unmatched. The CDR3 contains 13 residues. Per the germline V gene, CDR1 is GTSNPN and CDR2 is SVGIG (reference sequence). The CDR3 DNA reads TGTGCCTGGAGCCCCGGGACAGTGATCGAGCAGTACTTC. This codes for CAWSPGTVIEQYF.

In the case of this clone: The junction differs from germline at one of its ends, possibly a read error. The CDR3 spells CASSLAVHQETQYF. In DNA, the CDR3 is TGTGCCAGCAGCCTAGCGGTGCATCAAGAGACCCAGTACTTC. The chain has TRBV11-1 and TRBJ2-5; 7 bases agree with TRBD2. This CDR3 has 14 residues. Germline V gene data show CDR1 as SGHAT and CDR2 as FQDESV (reference sequence).

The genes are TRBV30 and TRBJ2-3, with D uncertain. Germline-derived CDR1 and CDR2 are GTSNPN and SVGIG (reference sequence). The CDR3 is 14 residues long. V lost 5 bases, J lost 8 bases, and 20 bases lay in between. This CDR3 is CAWANSRRLGTQYF. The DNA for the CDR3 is TGTGCCTGGGCCAATTCTCGAAGATTGGGTACGCAGTATTTT.

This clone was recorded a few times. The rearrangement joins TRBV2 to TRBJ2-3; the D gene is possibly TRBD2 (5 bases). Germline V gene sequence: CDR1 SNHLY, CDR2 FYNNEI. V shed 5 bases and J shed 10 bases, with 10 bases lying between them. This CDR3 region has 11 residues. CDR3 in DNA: TGTGCCAGCAGTTCCTCGGGATCGCAGTATTTT. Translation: CASSSSGSQYF.

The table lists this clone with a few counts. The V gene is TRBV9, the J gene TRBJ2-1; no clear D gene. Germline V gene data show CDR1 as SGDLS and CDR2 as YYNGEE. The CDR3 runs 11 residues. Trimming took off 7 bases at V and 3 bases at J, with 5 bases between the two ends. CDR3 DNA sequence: TGTGCCAGCCTTGACTACAATGAGCAGTTCTTC. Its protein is CASLDYNEQFF.